Described below is a single TCR beta chain sequence and its context. Its antigen is undetermined. The CDR3 contains 14 residues. The V end lost 1 base, the J end lost 5 bases, and 11 bases lay between the germline ends. Germline CDR1 is SEHNR and CDR2 is FQNEAQ (reference sequence). This sample is drawn from a study of blood T cells in healthy people across ages. Ranging in age from roughly 6 to 95, the donors were healthy Caucasian individuals from Russia. It was with a sample-barcoded 5' primer and a J-beta primer mix that a second PCR of about 7 to 12 cycles was run. Each cDNA molecule received a tag from a template-switch adaptor that had 12 random nucleotides. TCRdb re-analysed the 5' RACE reads in MiXCR, keeping a single row per CDR3 protein. The table lists about 1 million distinct CDR3 sequences, 40% to 50% of them singletons. Study-wide findings and caveats: Diversity figures based on one million T cells were deemed too low. Long-lived donors carried more naive CD4+ cells and greater diversity than aged donors.

The chain has TRBV7-9 and TRBJ2-5, with D unresolved. The sample was blood. The clonotype comes from a woman in her sixties or seventies in good health. CDR3 region: CASSLVVGRETQYF. DNA for the CDR3: TGTGCCAGCAGCTTAGTTGTGGGTAGGGAGACCCAGTACTTC.